These 10 T cell receptor beta chains came from one sample sequenced in a study of regulatory T cells in long-lasting Graves disease. The TCR beta library used iRepertoire HTBI primers with Arm-PCR amplification of CDR3. TCRdb passed the multiplex PCR reads through MiXCR, listing each CDR3 protein once. The table includes 650,000 to 850,000 distinct CDR3 sequences, around 30% detected once. As for time point: persistent/refractory GD, antithyroid drugs over 5 years with positive TRAb. There was RNA extracted from PBMCs, and the TCR library was made from it. The specimen was peripheral blood mononuclear cells (PBMCs), collected when the disease was refractory, from a patient treated with antithyroid drugs. The receptor set was obtained from a female donor with Graves disease.

The V and J genes are TRBV5-4 and TRBJ1-2; D gene unclear. The germline CDR1 and CDR2 sequences are SGHNT and YYREEE (reference sequence). The CDR3 has 14 residues. The V and J ends lost 3 bases and 4 bases respectively, with 13 bases between them. The CDR3 sequence is CASSSLKDLYGYTF. Here the CDR3 DNA reads TGTGCCAGCAGCTCCCTAAAAGATCTCTATGGCTACACCTTC.

This chain links TRBV6-2 or TRBV6-3 with TRBJ2-7; the match to TRBD2 covers 8 bases. V was clipped by 0 bases and J by 4 bases; unmatched bases: 14. Germline CDR1 is MNHEY and CDR2 is SVGEGT. The CDR3 runs to 18 residues. The CDR3 is CASSYSRLASDVRYEQYF. CDR3 DNA sequence: TGTGCCAGCAGTTACTCCCGACTAGCGTCGGACGTCCGGTACGAGCAGTACTTC.

This chain joins TRBV5-1 and TRBJ1-1; the D is unclear. Trimming took off 3 bases at V and 5 bases at J, with 11 bases between the two ends. The CDR3 is made up of 13 amino acids. Germline V gives CDR1 SGHRS, CDR2 YFSETQ. This CDR3 is CASSSQVVTEAFF. The CDR3 DNA follows: TGCGCCAGCAGCTCCCAGGTGGTGACTGAAGCTTTCTTT.

This clonotype was detected ten times or more. This chain uses TRBV2 with TRBJ1-2, with no clear D. The CDR3 runs 15 residues. Per the germline V gene, CDR1 is SNHLY and CDR2 is FYNNEI. The germline V and J ends were trimmed by 5 bases and 4 bases, with 17 bases remaining between them. CDR3 region: CASSSRQGPLYGYTF. The CDR3 DNA sequence: TGTGCCAGCAGTTCCCGACAAGGGCCCCTCTATGGCTACACCTTC.

V and J are TRBV6-1 and TRBJ2-7; possible D gene TRBD2, 6 bases. The CDR3 runs 13 residues. Trimming removed 7 bases from V and 3 bases from J, with 13 bases in between. CDR1 is MNHNS, CDR2 SASEGT, per germline. CDR3 residues: CASKRASVYEQYF. The CDR3 DNA sequence: TGTGCCAGCAAAAGGGCTAGCGTCTACGAGCAGTACTTC.

This clonotype has just a few counts. The chain employs TRBV18 and TRBJ2-7; D is uncertain. This CDR3 has 14 residues. Trimming shortened V by 3 bases and J by 3 bases, and 12 bases separated the two germline ends. CDR1 and CDR2 from the germline V gene are KGHSH and LQKENI. CDR3 in amino acids: CASSPTDDYYEQYF. CDR3 nucleotides: TGTGCCAGCTCACCGACGGACGATTACTACGAGCAGTACTTC.

V and J are TRBV19 and TRBJ1-5; D may be TRBD1 (6 bases). The V gene's germline CDR1 is LNHDA and CDR2 SQIVND (reference sequence). The CDR3 loop spans 15 amino acids. V lost 6 bases and J lost 5, with 17 bases in between. CDR3 nucleotide sequence: TGTGCCAGTAGCCTCACAGGGCCCCGGGATCAGCCCCAGCATTTT. Protein: CASSLTGPRDQPQHF.

The chain is built from TRBV7-3 and TRBJ2-7; D gene unclear. The CDR3 covers 14 residues. Germline V gene sequence: CDR1 SGHTA, CDR2 FQGTGA. The ends were cut back, 1 base at V and 4 bases at J, with 11 bases in the middle. The CDR3 sequence: CASSLSGRPYEQYF. The CDR3 nucleotides read TGTGCCAGCAGCTTAAGTGGACGACCTTACGAGCAGTACTTC.

The chain has TRBV6-1 and TRBJ1-6, with D possibly TRBD1 on 5 matching bases. CDR3 size: 14 residues. Germline V gene data show CDR1 as MNHNS and CDR2 as SASEGT. V lost 6 bases to trimming and J lost 7 bases, with 13 bases between them. The CDR3 DNA reads TGTGCCAGCAGAAACAGGATAGACAATTCACCCCTCCACTTT. Translating it yields CASRNRIDNSPLHF.

Concerning this clonotype itself: This may come from a read error, since a much larger clone is one base off. Lacking the conserved final phenylalanine or tryptophan, this CDR3 likely reflects a read error. This chain connects TRBV2 to TRBJ1-2; 7 nucleotides line up with TRBD1. Germline V CDR1 and CDR2: SNHLY, FYNNEI. After removal of 7 bases from V and 1 base from J, the junction contained 6 bases not matched to a gene. CDR3 length: 14 amino acids. In nucleotides, the CDR3 is TGTGCCAGCAACGCAGACAGGGTTAACTATGGCTACACCCTC. Translated: CASNADRVNYGYTL.